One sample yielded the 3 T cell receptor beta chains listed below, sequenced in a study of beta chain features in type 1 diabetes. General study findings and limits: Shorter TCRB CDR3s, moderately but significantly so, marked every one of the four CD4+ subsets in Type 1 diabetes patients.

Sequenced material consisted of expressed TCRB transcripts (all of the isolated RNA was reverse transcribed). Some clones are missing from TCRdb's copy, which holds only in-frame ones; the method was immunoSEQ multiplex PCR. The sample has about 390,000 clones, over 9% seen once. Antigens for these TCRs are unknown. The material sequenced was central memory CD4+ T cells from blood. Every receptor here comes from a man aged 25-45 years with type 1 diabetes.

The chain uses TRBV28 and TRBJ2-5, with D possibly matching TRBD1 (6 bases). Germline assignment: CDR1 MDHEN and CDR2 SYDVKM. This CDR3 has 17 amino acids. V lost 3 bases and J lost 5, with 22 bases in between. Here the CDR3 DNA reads TGTGCCAGCAGTTTGCCCCTGACAGGCCGAAGGGAGGAGACCCAGTACTTC. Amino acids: CASSLPLTGRREETQYF. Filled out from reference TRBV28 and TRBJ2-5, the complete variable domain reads DVKVTQSSRYLVKRTGEKVFLECVQDMDHENMFWYRQDPGLGLRLIYFSYDVKMKEKGDIPEGYSVSREKKERFSLILESASTNQTSMYLCASSLPLTGRREETQYFGPGTRLLVL.

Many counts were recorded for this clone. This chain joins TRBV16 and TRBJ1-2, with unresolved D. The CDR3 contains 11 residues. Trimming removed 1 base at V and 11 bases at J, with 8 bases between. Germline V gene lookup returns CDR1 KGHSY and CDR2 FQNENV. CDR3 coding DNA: TGTGCCAGCAGCCAATATGTAAGATACACCTTC. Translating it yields CASSQYVRYTF. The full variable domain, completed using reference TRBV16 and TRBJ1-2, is GEEVAQTPKHLVRGEGQKAKLYCAPIKGHSYVFWYQQVLKNEFKFLISFQNENVFDETGMPKERFSAKCLPNSPCSLEIQATKLEDSAVYFCASSQYVRYTFGSGTRLTVV.

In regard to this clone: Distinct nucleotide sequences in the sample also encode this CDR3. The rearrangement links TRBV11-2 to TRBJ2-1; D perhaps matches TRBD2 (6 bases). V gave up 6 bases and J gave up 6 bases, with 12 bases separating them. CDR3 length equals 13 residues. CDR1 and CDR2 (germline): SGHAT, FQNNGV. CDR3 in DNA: TGTGCCAGCAGGTCCTCGGGACTCAATGAGCAGTTCTTC. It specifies CASRSSGLNEQFF. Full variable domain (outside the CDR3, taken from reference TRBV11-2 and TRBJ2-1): EAGVAQSPRYKIIEKRQSVAFWCNPISGHATLYWYQQILGQGPKLLIQFQNNGVVDDSQLPKDRFSAERLKGVDSTLKIQPAKLEDSAVYLCASRSSGLNEQFFGPGTRLTVL.